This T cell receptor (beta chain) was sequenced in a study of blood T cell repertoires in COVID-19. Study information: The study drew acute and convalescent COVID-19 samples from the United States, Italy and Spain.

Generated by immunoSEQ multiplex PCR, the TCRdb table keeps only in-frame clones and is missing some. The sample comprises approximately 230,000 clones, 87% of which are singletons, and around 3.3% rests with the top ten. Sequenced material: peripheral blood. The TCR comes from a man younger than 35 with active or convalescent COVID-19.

The CDR3 protein is CASRGRITEAFF. The CDR3 DNA reads as TGTGCCAGCAGGGGGCGCATCACTGAAGCTTTCTTT. The chain is built from TRBV6-5 and TRBJ1-1; possibly TRBD1 for D (5 bases). Germline V gene lookup returns CDR1 MNHEY and CDR2 SVGAGI. Between the trimmed V and J ends, which lost 6 bases and 4 bases, there was a span of 9 bases. CDR3 length equals 12 residues.